This T cell receptor beta chain was sequenced for a study of blood T cell repertoires in COVID-19. Overall study context: The samples span acute and convalescent COVID-19 from the United States, Italy and Spain. PBMCs, B-cell-depleted T cells, or T cells provided the cDNA or gDNA that made up the material.

As processed by the authors: Estimation of nucleated cell counts relied on the amplification of reference gene primers. Clones were read by immunoSEQ multiplex PCR, and TCRdb kept only the in-frame ones, dropping some. V, J and clone size are those of that table, while D and trimming were read from the DNA. The profile shows hundreds of thousands of clones, roughly 89% of them singletons. V shed 2 bases and J shed 1 base, with 11 bases lying between them. Looked up from germline, CDR1 is MRHNA and CDR2 is SNTAGT. The CDR3 contains 15 residues. During active infection, Seattle patients enrolled and were then monitored through disease.

This TCR was sampled from a woman aged 25-40 years with COVID-19, enrolled during active disease. V gene TRBV6-4 combines with J gene TRBJ1-1; possible D gene TRBD1, 5 bases. The material sequenced was peripheral blood. The CDR3 DNA is TGTGCCAGCAGTGACGGGTGGGGCGCGAACACTGAAGCTTTCTTT. It is translated as CASSDGWGANTEAFF.